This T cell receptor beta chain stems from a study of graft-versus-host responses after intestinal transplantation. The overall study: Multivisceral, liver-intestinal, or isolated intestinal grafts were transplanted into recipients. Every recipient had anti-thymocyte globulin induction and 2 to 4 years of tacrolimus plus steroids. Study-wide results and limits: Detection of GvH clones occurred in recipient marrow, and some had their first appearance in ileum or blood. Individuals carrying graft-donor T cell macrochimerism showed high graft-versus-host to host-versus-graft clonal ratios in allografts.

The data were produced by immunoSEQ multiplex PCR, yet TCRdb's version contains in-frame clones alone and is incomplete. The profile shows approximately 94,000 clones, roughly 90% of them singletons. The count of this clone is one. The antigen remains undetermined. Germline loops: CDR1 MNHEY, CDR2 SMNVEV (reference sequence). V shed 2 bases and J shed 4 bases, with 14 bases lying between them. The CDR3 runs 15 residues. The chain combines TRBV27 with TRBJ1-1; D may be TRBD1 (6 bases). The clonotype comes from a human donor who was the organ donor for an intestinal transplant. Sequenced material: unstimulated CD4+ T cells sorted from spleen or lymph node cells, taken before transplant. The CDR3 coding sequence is TGTGCCAGCAGTTTAGCGGCCAGGGGAAGCACTGAAGCTTTCTTT. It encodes CASSLAARGSTEAFF.